Shown below are 25 T cell receptor beta chains from a single sample sequenced in a study of neurological immune-mediated disorders. TCRdb re-called the 5' RACE reads through MiXCR, storing one row per CDR3 protein. The repertoire consists of roughly 50,000 distinct CDR3 sequences, with under 30% occurring once and the leading ten covering 20% to 30%. Sequencing was performed on PBMCs. The source is a woman aged 70-85 years in good health.

The table lists this clonotype with many counts. The rearrangement joins TRBV6-1 to TRBJ1-5, with 9 bases fitting TRBD1. With V trimmed by 8 bases and J by 6 bases, 5 bases remained unmatched. Per germline, CDR1 MNHNS and CDR2 SASEGT. This CDR3 region has 13 residues. The CDR3 bases are TGTGCCAGCGGGGGACAGGGATCTCAGCCCCAGCATTTT. Protein: CASGGQGSQPQHF.

This clonotype was counted between two and nine times. The chain joins TRBV19 to TRBJ1-5; D gene unclear. The ends were cut back, 6 bases at V and 4 bases at J, with 4 bases in the middle. The CDR3 spans 11 residues. From germline, CDR1 is LNHDA and CDR2 SQIVND (reference sequence). CDR3 bases: TGTGCCAGTAGGGTTAATCAGCCCCAGCATTTT. It codes for CASRVNQPQHF.

V gene TRBV6-5 combines with J gene TRBJ2-1; unclear D gene. The V gene lost 0 bases and the J gene lost 7 bases, with 10 bases spanning the gap. The V gene's germline CDR1 is MNHEY and CDR2 SVGAGI. The CDR3 is 14 amino acids. CDR3 in DNA: TGTGCCAGCAGTTACTCGATAGGGCGGAATGAGCAGTTCTTC. Its translation is CASSYSIGRNEQFF.

The rearrangement joins TRBV28 to TRBJ2-5; D is possibly TRBD1 or TRBD2 (5 bases each). Germline V gene sequence: CDR1 MDHEN, CDR2 SYDVKM. Trimming cost V 6 bases and J 5 bases, with 22 bases left between them. The CDR3 extends over 16 amino acids. The CDR3 DNA sequence: TGTGCCAGCAGCGAAAGGCGGTCGGGGCAGGTTGAGACCCAGTACTTC. It codes for CASSERRSGQVETQYF.

Many counts were recorded for this clonotype. The rearrangement joins TRBV6-2 or TRBV6-3 to TRBJ1-1; 7 nucleotides agree with TRBD1. There are 13 residues in the CDR3. Unmatched junction bases numbered 2, after V lost 2 bases and J lost 5 bases. CDR1 is MNHEY, CDR2 SVGEGT, per germline. The CDR3 bases are TGTGCCAGCAGTTACACGGGACAGACTGAAGCTTTCTTT. Amino acids: CASSYTGQTEAFF.

This clonotype was found many times. The chain couples TRBV5-1 to TRBJ2-7, with unresolved D. V was clipped by 4 bases and J by 0 bases, with 20 bases between them. CDR3 length: 17 residues. The germline CDR1 and CDR2 sequences are SGHRS and YFSETQ. Here the CDR3 DNA reads TGCGCCAGCAGCCGGTCGTCGGTGGCGGCGTCCTCCTACGAGCAGTACTTC. As protein: CASSRSSVAASSYEQYF.

This clonotype showed up many times. The V gene is TRBV27, the J gene TRBJ2-5; D is unclear. V lost 6 bases, J lost 1 base, and 6 bases lay in between. The CDR3 covers 12 residues. Per germline, CDR1 MNHEY and CDR2 SMNVEV (reference sequence). The CDR3 DNA follows: TGTGCCAGCAGAGCGTTCCAAGAGACCCAGTACTTC. Translating it yields CASRAFQETQYF.

V gene TRBV18 combines with J gene TRBJ2-7; 13 positions agree with TRBD2. Germline values: CDR1 KGHSH, CDR2 LQKENI. The CDR3 runs to 13 residues. After removal of 6 bases from V and 7 bases from J, the junction contained 3 bases not matched to a gene. The CDR3 DNA sequence: TGTGCCAGCTCCCAGGGACTAGCGGGGGAGCAGTACTTC. This gives the protein CASSQGLAGEQYF.

The table lists this clonotype with many counts. The chain is built from TRBV20-1 and TRBJ1-2; 8 bases line up with TRBD1. V gave up 1 base and J gave up 5 bases; unmatched junction bases: 18. Germline-derived CDR1 and CDR2 are DFQATT and SNEGSKA (reference sequence). The CDR3 consists of 18 residues. CDR3 region: CSARGTPPQGASRYGYTF. Written as DNA, the CDR3 is TGCAGTGCTAGAGGAACCCCCCCCCAGGGGGCTTCTAGATATGGCTACACCTTC.

This clonotype was counted between two and nine times. J is TRBJ1-4 and V is TRBV5-1; weak D call: TRBD1 (6 bases). With 4 bases removed from V and 8 bases from J, the gap between germline ends came to 21 bases. The germline gives CDR1 SGHRS, CDR2 YFSETQ. This CDR3 has 16 residues. For the CDR3, the DNA is TGCGCCAGCAGCCCCGACAGGTCTGTCGGGAGCGAAAAACTGTTTTTT. Residues: CASSPDRSVGSEKLFF.

There are many counts of this clonotype. V is TRBV20-1 and J is TRBJ2-7, with D tentatively TRBD1 (5 bases). V lost 1 base to trimming and J lost 0 bases, with 10 bases between them. From germline, CDR1 is DFQATT and CDR2 SNEGSKA (reference sequence). The CDR3 has 14 amino acids. Written as DNA, the CDR3 is TGCAGTGCTAGAGGTCCAGGGTACTCCTACGAGCAGTACTTC. Translated, it gives CSARGPGYSYEQYF.

This clonotype was counted at least ten times. CDR3 protein: CASGSGANVLTF. In nucleotides, the CDR3 is TGTGCCAGCGGCTCTGGGGCCAACGTCCTGACTTTC. This rearrangement joins TRBV6-2 or TRBV6-3 to TRBJ2-6; D is ambiguous. Trimming left V 8 bases short and J 0 bases short, with 2 bases between. The CDR3 consists of 12 residues. Germline CDR1 and CDR2: MNHEY and SVGEGT.

The chain combines TRBV5-5 with TRBJ1-1; D unclear. The CDR3 covers 11 residues. Trimming took 8 bases from V and 0 from J, leaving 5 bases between them. Germline V gives CDR1 SGHKS, CDR2 YYEKEE (reference sequence). CDR3 in amino acids: CASTMNTEAFF. The DNA for the CDR3 is TGTGCCAGTACAATGAACACTGAAGCTTTCTTT.

Within the sample, this clonotype is large (0.1 to 1%). V and J are TRBV4-1 and TRBJ2-3, with D possibly matching TRBD1 (6 bases). Trimming took 0 bases from V and 2 from J, leaving 24 bases between them. Germline CDR1 and CDR2: MGHRA and YSYEKL. This CDR3 contains 20 residues. The CDR3 protein is CASSQEGGLLAGENTDTQYF. The CDR3 region has the DNA TGCGCCAGCAGCCAAGAAGGGGGTTTGTTGGCAGGGGAAAACACAGATACGCAGTATTTT.

This sequence joins TRBV7-2 and TRBJ2-5; weak D call: TRBD2 (6 bases). The CDR3 loop spans 16 amino acids. Per germline, CDR1 SGHTA and CDR2 FQGNSA. The germline V and J ends were trimmed by 5 bases and 4 bases, with 20 bases remaining between them. The CDR3 DNA is TGTGCCAGCAGCCTGAGGAGGCGGGGCTCGGGAGAGACCCAGTACTTC. Amino acid sequence: CASSLRRRGSGETQYF.

The chain joins TRBV3-1 to TRBJ2-3, with 8 positions matching TRBD1. The CDR3 extends over 15 amino acids. Per the germline V gene, CDR1 is LGHDT and CDR2 is YNNKEL (reference sequence). The junction had 6 bases not matched to a gene; V was cut back by 3 bases and J by 4 bases. CDR3 bases: TGTGCCAGCAGCCATGGGGGGACAGGATCAGATACGCAGTATTTT. It is translated as CASSHGGTGSDTQYF.

The sample holds many counts of this clonotype. V gene TRBV10-3 combines with J gene TRBJ2-3, with a tentative D call TRBD1 (5 bases). CDR3 length: 15 amino acids. Germline assignment: CDR1 ENHRY and CDR2 SYGVKD. Trimming removed 3 bases from V and 0 bases from J, with 10 bases in between. CDR3 region: CAISEGQGSTDTQYF. CDR3 DNA sequence: TGTGCCATCAGTGAAGGGCAGGGCAGCACAGATACGCAGTATTTT.

This clonotype was detected only a few times. This sequence joins TRBV23-1 and TRBJ2-5, with D possibly being TRBD2 (6 bases). TRBV23-1 is flagged as an ORF with uncertain function. The V end was cut by 8 bases, the J end by 5 bases, with 27 bases between. The CDR3 is 17 residues long. The CDR3 spells CASSTREVVALWETQYF. The CDR3 DNA follows: TGCGCCAGCTCAACAAGGGAGGTGGTGGCCCTGTGGGAGACCCAGTACTTC.

There are many counts of this clonotype. The V and J genes are TRBV7-9 and TRBJ1-1; 7 nucleotides line up with TRBD1. Germline values: CDR1 SEHNR, CDR2 FQNEAQ (reference sequence). This CDR3 region has 13 residues. The V and J ends lost 5 bases and 4 bases, in that order; junction bases with no gene match: 4. For the CDR3, the DNA is TGTGCCAGCAGCCACGGACAGGCCACTGAAGCTTTCTTT. Encoded protein: CASSHGQATEAFF. The full variable domain, rest sourced from reference TRBV7-9 and TRBJ1-1, is DTGVSQNPRHKITKRGQNVTFRCDPISEHNRLYWYRQTLGQGPEFLTYFQNEAQLEKSRLLSDRFSAERPKGSFSTLEIQRTEQGDSAMYLCASSHGQATEAFFGQGTRLTVV.

This clonotype was observed at least ten times. The chain links TRBV7-2 to TRBJ2-4, with TRBD1 as a possible D gene (5 bases). The CDR3 length is 14 residues. V dropped 5 bases and J dropped 1 base, with 9 bases sitting between them. Germline V gene sequence: CDR1 SGHTA, CDR2 FQGNSA. The CDR3, as DNA: TGTGCCAGCAGCCTCAGGGTGGCCAAAAACATTCAGTACTTC. Its protein product is CASSLRVAKNIQYF.

There are a few counts of this clonotype. The rearrangement uses TRBV7-2 and TRBJ2-7; weak D call: TRBD2 (6 bases). Trimming took off 5 bases at V and 0 bases at J, with 8 bases between the two ends. Germline V gene sequence: CDR1 SGHTA, CDR2 FQGNSA. The CDR3 has 13 residues. The CDR3 sequence: CASSRDFSYEQYF. Written as DNA, the CDR3 is TGTGCCAGCAGCCGGGACTTCTCCTACGAGCAGTACTTC.

The chain joins TRBV7-3 to TRBJ2-2; perhaps TRBD2 as D (5 bases). Germline loops: CDR1 SGHTA, CDR2 FQGTGA. The CDR3 contains 16 residues. V was cut by 0 bases and J by 0 bases, with 8 bases left in between. CDR3 bases: TGTGCCAGCAGCTTAACAGGACTGGCGAACACCGGGGAGCTGTTTTTT. Translated: CASSLTGLANTGELFF.

This clonotype was recorded at least ten times. J is TRBJ1-2 and V is TRBV10-3, with unresolved D. This CDR3 has 15 amino acids. The ends were cut back, 5 bases at V and 0 bases at J, with 13 bases in the middle. CDR1 ENHRY and CDR2 SYGVKD come from the germline V gene. CDR3 protein: CAISPRHLANYGYTF. CDR3 coding DNA: TGTGCCATCAGTCCCCGACACCTAGCTAACTATGGCTACACCTTC.

This clonotype was counted many times. This chain joins TRBV2 and TRBJ1-1; D might be TRBD1 (5 bases). Trimming took off 8 bases at V and 6 bases at J, with 16 bases between the two ends. CDR3 length: 13 amino acids. The germline gives CDR1 SNHLY, CDR2 FYNNEI. In nucleotides, the CDR3 is TGTGCCAGCTCCTACCAGGGTGACGCTGAAGCTTTCTTT. Translation gives CASSYQGDAEAFF.

This clonotype occurred many times. The chain links TRBV5-5 to TRBJ1-5; perhaps TRBD1 as D (5 bases). The germline CDR1 and CDR2 sequences are SGHKS and YYEKEE (reference sequence). Trimming shortened V by 0 bases and J by 1 base, and 5 bases separated the two germline ends. The CDR3 is 14 amino acids. The DNA for the CDR3 is TGTGCCAGCAGCTTGGAGGGGAGCAATCAGCCCCAGCATTTT. It codes for CASSLEGSNQPQHF. Combining the CDR3 with reference TRBV5-5 and TRBJ1-5 gives the whole variable domain DAGVTQSPTHLIKTRGQQVTLRCSPISGHKSVSWYQQVLGQGPQFIFQYYEKEERGRGNFPDRFSARQFPNYSSELNVNALLLGDSALYLCASSLEGSNQPQHFGDGTRLSIL.